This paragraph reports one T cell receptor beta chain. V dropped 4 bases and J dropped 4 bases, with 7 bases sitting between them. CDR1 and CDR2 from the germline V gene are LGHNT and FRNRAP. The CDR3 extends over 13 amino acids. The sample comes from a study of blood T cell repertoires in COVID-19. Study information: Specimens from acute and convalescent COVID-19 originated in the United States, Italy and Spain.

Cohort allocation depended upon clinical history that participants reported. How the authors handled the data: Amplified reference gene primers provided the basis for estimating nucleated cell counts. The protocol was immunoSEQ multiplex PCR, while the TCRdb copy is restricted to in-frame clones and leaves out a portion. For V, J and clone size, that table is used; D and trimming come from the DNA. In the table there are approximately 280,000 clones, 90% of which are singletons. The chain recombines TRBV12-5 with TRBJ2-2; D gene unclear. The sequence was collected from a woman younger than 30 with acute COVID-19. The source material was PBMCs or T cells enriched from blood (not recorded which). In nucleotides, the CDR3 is TGTGCTAGTGGTTGGAGCGCCACCGGGGAGCTGTTTTTT. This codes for CASGWSATGELFF.